The 5 T cell receptor beta chains below were found in one sample sequenced in a study of blood T cell repertoires in COVID-19. The method was immunoSEQ multiplex PCR; TCRdb's version includes in-frame clones alone and lacks a portion of them. The sample has 110,000 to 150,000 clones, about 86% seen once. Sample: peripheral blood. These receptors came from a woman aged 55-70 years with acute or convalescent COVID-19.

The CDR3 reads CASSQGTAFTLTNTGELFF. The CDR3 DNA reads TGCGCCAGCAGCCAAGGGACAGCATTTACTCTTACGAACACCGGGGAGCTGTTTTTT. The chain joins TRBV4-3 to TRBJ2-2, with D tentatively TRBD1 (6 bases). Trimming took off 1 base at V and 0 bases at J, with 18 bases between the two ends. Germline CDR1 reads LGHNA; CDR2 reads YSLEER. The CDR3 contains 19 residues.

The chain uses TRBV4-2 and TRBJ1-2, with 8 bases that match TRBD1. This CDR3 has 15 residues. Germline lookup yields CDR1 LGHNA and CDR2 YNFKEQ. V shed 6 bases, J shed 13 bases, and the junction held 19 bases outside the gene matches. The CDR3 DNA is TGTGCCAGCAGAGAGATAGGACAGGGCCTCTATGGGGGCACCTTC. Encoded protein: CASREIGQGLYGGTF.

The chain's CDR3 is CASSPGWGGFGEQYF. CDR3 DNA: TGTGCCAGCTCACCAGGGTGGGGGGGCTTCGGCGAGCAGTACTTC. The rearrangement joins TRBV18 to TRBJ2-7; weak D call: TRBD2 (7 bases). Germline V lookup: CDR1 KGHSH, CDR2 LQKENI. Trimming removed 2 bases from V and 6 bases from J, with 17 bases in between. The CDR3 has 15 residues.

The CDR3 sequence is CAISDRQQGTEAFF. The CDR3 region has the DNA TGTGCCATCAGTGATAGGCAACAGGGCACTGAAGCTTTCTTT. The chain joins TRBV10-3 to TRBJ1-1; a weak D match, TRBD1 (6 bases). With 3 bases removed from V and 4 bases from J, the gap between germline ends came to 12 bases. The CDR3 loop spans 14 amino acids. Germline CDR1 and CDR2: ENHRY and SYGVKD.

The chain recombines TRBV19 with TRBJ2-2; 7 bases are shared with TRBD1. After removal of 10 bases from V and 5 bases from J, the junction contained 10 bases not matched to a gene. The CDR3 has 14 amino acids. Germline V gene sequence: CDR1 LNHDA, CDR2 SQIVND (reference sequence). This CDR3 is CATIKTRGTGELFF. The DNA for the CDR3 is TGTGCCACTATCAAGACCAGGGGGACCGGGGAGCTGTTTTTT.